This TCR beta chain was found in a study of cytomegalovirus exposure and HLA in healthy donors. Study-level background: The approximately 110 validation repertoires, a later analysis reported, used the same platform as the 550 to 800 first-cohort repertoires. Notes on the study in general: In a later analysis, first-cohort TCR clusters were found to tend to co-occur in the approximately 120 validation repertoires. Most TCR sequences were rare, but some public TCRs occurred in many donors.

Turning to this clone: Its antigen is not known.

Repertoires were generated with immunoSEQ multiplex PCR, while TCRdb's copy carries only in-frame clones and drops some. The table has 150,000 to 200,000 clones, less than 90% seen once. CDR3 length: 14 amino acids. CDR1 and CDR2 from the germline V gene are SGHAT and FQNNGV. V was pared by 6 bases and J by 2 bases, with 5 bases of the junction left unmatched. V gene TRBV11-2 combines with J gene TRBJ2-5, with 8 bases aligning to TRBD1. This receptor was identified in a man aged 25 to 40 in good health and CMV-seropositive. Sequences were obtained from PBMCs. CDR3 nucleotide sequence: TGTGCCAGCAGGCCTCGGGACAGGCAAGAGACCCAGTACTTC. This sequence encodes CASRPRDRQETQYF.